The rows below give T cell receptor beta chains drawn from one sample of a study of T cell changes during pregnancy in multiple sclerosis. Measured with immunoSEQ multiplex PCR; TCRdb has only the in-frame clones, and not every one. The sample has fewer than 30,000 clones; roughly 89% are singletons. The sample was CD8+ T cells from peripheral blood mononuclear cells, taken in the second trimester of pregnancy. The source of these receptors is a female donor with multiple sclerosis, enrolled in a pregnancy study. Both conserved end residues are part of each CDR3. A D gene is named only where the DNA matches it firmly. Clone size is shown for a subset of rows, as once, few, many or a class of expanded clone.

size: .
D: TRBD2
J: TRBJ2-1
V: TRBV6-5
CDR3: CASSYASGTYNEQFF
DNA: TGTGCCAGCAGTTACGCTAGCGGGACCTACAATGAGCAGTTCTTC

size: .
D: .
J: TRBJ2-3
V: TRBV6-1
CDR3: CASSEGRRSTDTQYF
DNA: TGTGCCAGCAGTGAAGGGCGGAGGAGCACAGATACGCAGTATTTT

size: .
D: TRBD2
J: TRBJ2-1
V: TRBV28
CDR3: CASSFGLAGNEQFF
DNA: TGTGCCAGCAGTTTTGGACTAGCGGGGAATGAGCAGTTCTTC

size: .
D: .
J: TRBJ2-1
V: TRBV27
CDR3: CASRRAGTSPYNEQFF
DNA: TGTGCCAGCAGACGAGCCGGGACTTCCCCCTACAATGAGCAGTTCTTC

size: .
D: TRBD1
J: TRBJ2-7
V: TRBV6-5
CDR3: CASSYGTGYEQYF
DNA: TGTGCCAGCAGTTACGGGACAGGCTACGAGCAGTACTTC

size: .
D: .
J: TRBJ2-2
V: TRBV28
CDR3: CASSSPRGGDTGELFF
DNA: TGTGCCAGCAGTTCTCCGCGGGGCGGAGACACCGGGGAGCTGTTTTTT

size: .
D: .
J: TRBJ1-2
V: TRBV5-5
CDR3: CASSHYVRDSYTF
DNA: TGTGCCAGCAGCCATTACGTCAGGGACAGCTACACCTTC

size: .
D: .
J: TRBJ2-1
V: TRBV18
CDR3: CASSPQGASHNEQFF
DNA: TGTGCCAGCTCACCACAAGGCGCTAGCCACAATGAGCAGTTCTTC

size: .
D: .
J: TRBJ2-7
V: TRBV5-4
CDR3: CASSPFPSEYEQYF
DNA: TGTGCCAGCAGCCCATTTCCTAGCGAATACGAGCAGTACTTC

size: .
D: .
J: TRBJ1-1
V: TRBV11-2
CDR3: CASSLAWGAEAFF
DNA: TGTGCCAGCAGCTTAGCCTGGGGAGCTGAAGCTTTCTTT

size: once
D: .
J: TRBJ2-1
V: TRBV25-1
CDR3: CASSPSNEQFF
DNA: TGTGCCAGCAGTCCTAGCAATGAGCAGTTCTTC

size: .
D: .
J: TRBJ2-1
V: TRBV5-1
CDR3: CASSLGWERSYNEQFF
DNA: TGCGCCAGCAGCTTGGGGTGGGAGAGGTCCTACAATGAGCAGTTCTTC

size: .
D: .
J: TRBJ2-3
V: TRBV7-2
CDR3: CASSPRQGGSTDTQYF
DNA: TGTGCCAGCAGCCCCCGACAGGGAGGTTCGACAGATACGCAGTATTTT